This TCR beta chain was documented in a study of PD-1 blockade in classical Hodgkin lymphoma. Time point in this sample: newly diagnosed, previously untreated cHL patient sample. Comparison came from newly diagnosed, untreated classical Hodgkin lymphoma PBMCs. Broader study findings: Baseline TCR diversity was reportedly lower in newly diagnosed patients than in healthy donors. It was reported as lower still in relapsed/refractory patients.

Generated by immunoSEQ multiplex PCR, the TCRdb table keeps only in-frame clones and is missing some. The data hold approximately 17,000 clones, with roughly 81% observed a single time. About this clone: Its target is not known.

The CDR3 sequence is 17 residues long. Trimming cost V 5 bases and J 4 bases, with 24 bases left between them. CDR1 is SGHRS and CDR2 is YFSETQ in the germline V gene. This chain joins TRBV5-1 and TRBJ2-5, with D perhaps matching TRBD2 (5 bases). The sample consisted of peripheral blood mononuclear cells (PBMCs). This sequence was found in a human donor with classical Hodgkin lymphoma. Written as DNA, the CDR3 is TGCGCCAGCAGAGACGGGATGGACCGGACGTCAGCAGAGACCCAGTACTTC. Amino acid sequence: CASRDGMDRTSAETQYF.